Each of the 18 T cell receptor beta chains below was sequenced from the same sample in a study of cytomegalovirus exposure and HLA in healthy donors. The PCR ran on 60 Vbeta and 13 Jbeta primers. The repertoire was sequenced with immunoSEQ multiplex PCR; TCRdb's copy has only in-frame clones and lacks some. Counted here are under 150,000 clones, around 82% occurring once; the ten biggest clones make up 5% to 7.5%. Sequencing used PBMCs. The receptor set was obtained from a woman in her thirties or forties in good health and CMV-seropositive.

This clone was seen more than once but under ten times. The chain has TRBV10-3 and TRBJ1-3; D is possibly TRBD1 (6 bases). V lost 8 bases, J lost 4 bases, and 12 bases lay in between. Germline loops: CDR1 ENHRY, CDR2 SYGVKD. The CDR3 has 13 amino acids. CDR3 sequence: CAIGRTAGNTIYF. CDR3 sequence (DNA): TGTGCCATCGGTCGGACAGCCGGAAACACCATATATTTT.

The rearrangement joins TRBV5-1 to TRBJ2-3, with a tentative D call TRBD1 (5 bases). V shed 0 bases and J shed 6 bases, with 11 bases lying between them. CDR1 and CDR2 (germline): SGHRS, YFSETQ. CDR3 length: 14 residues. The CDR3 coding sequence is TGCGCCAGCAGCTTGGGCTTGGGGCAGGATACGCAGTATTTT. This sequence encodes CASSLGLGQDTQYF.

This CDR3 is CAGRQGAGETQYF. The CDR3 nucleotides are TGCGCCGGAAGACAGGGGGCAGGGGAGACCCAGTACTTC. The chain is built from TRBV5-1 and TRBJ2-5; 10 bases are shared with TRBD1. The CDR3 has 13 residues. V was pared by 10 bases and J by 5 bases, with 8 bases of the junction left unmatched. CDR1 SGHRS and CDR2 YFSETQ come from the germline V gene.

This clone is a singleton in its sample. The gene calls are TRBV5-1 and TRBJ2-2; TRBD2 aligns across 12 bases. The CDR3 totals 15 residues. CDR1 is SGHRS and CDR2 is YFSETQ in the germline V gene. The trim removed 4 bases at V and 4 bases at J, leaving 2 bases unmatched. In DNA form, the CDR3 reads TGCGCCAGCAGCCTAGCGGGAGGGCGCACCGGGGAGCTGTTTTTT. It translates to CASSLAGGRTGELFF.

The gene calls are TRBV11-3 and TRBJ2-1; 7 bases match TRBD2. The V gene's germline CDR1 is SGHNT and CDR2 YENEEA. Losses at the gene ends were 5 bases for V and 7 bases for J; bases not matched to a gene: 14. The CDR3 has 16 residues. CDR3 amino acids: CASSPRGGRSGNEQFF. As DNA, the CDR3 is TGTGCCAGCAGCCCGAGGGGCGGGAGATCCGGAAATGAGCAGTTCTTC.

J is TRBJ2-7 and V is TRBV11-2; the match to TRBD2 covers 11 bases. Germline CDR1 and CDR2: SGHAT and FQNNGV. The CDR3 length is 16 residues. V shed 5 bases and J 6 bases; nucleotides not matched to a gene: 12. In DNA form, the CDR3 reads TGTGCCAGCAGCGCTCGGACTAGCGGGCCCTTCGGCGAGCAGTACTTC. It specifies CASSARTSGPFGEQYF.

The V gene is TRBV19, the J gene TRBJ2-7; 10 positions agree with TRBD2. V was clipped by 5 bases and J by 4 bases; unmatched bases: 11. The length of the CDR3 is 16 residues. Germline V gene data show CDR1 as LNHDA and CDR2 as SQIVND (reference sequence). The DNA of the CDR3 is TGTGCCAGTAGTGGTTATGAGGCTAGCGGGAGTTACGAGCAGTACTTC. Its translation: CASSGYEASGSYEQYF.

This clone was recorded once. The chain carries TRBV7-6 and TRBJ1-1; the match to TRBD1 covers 7 bases. Trimming at V came to 5 bases and at J to 1 base, leaving 10 bases not matched to a gene. CDR3 length: 16 residues. CDR1 is SGHVS and CDR2 is FNYEAQ in the germline V gene. CDR3 DNA: TGTGCCAGCAGCGCTTTACAGGGGTCTAGGAACACTGAAGCTTTCTTT. Protein sequence: CASSALQGSRNTEAFF.

This clone has only a few counts. This chain connects TRBV7-8 to TRBJ2-3; 8 nucleotides align to TRBD2. Germline lookup yields CDR1 SGHVS and CDR2 FQNEAQ. This CDR3 comprises 15 residues. V shed 5 bases, J shed 4 bases, and the junction held 8 bases outside the gene matches. The CDR3 protein is CASSPRAGGSDTQYF. CDR3 DNA sequence: TGTGCCAGCAGCCCAAGGGCGGGAGGTTCAGATACGCAGTATTTT.

The chain uses TRBV27 and TRBJ1-5, with 8 positions matching TRBD1. CDR1 MNHEY and CDR2 SMNVEV come from the germline V gene (reference sequence). The trim removed 5 bases at V and 0 bases at J, leaving 9 bases unmatched. The CDR3 loop spans 17 amino acids. CDR3 amino acids: CASSPTGGGYSNQPQHF. CDR3 coding DNA: TGTGCCAGCAGTCCAACAGGGGGAGGTTATAGCAATCAGCCCCAGCATTTT.

The chain is built from TRBV11-3 and TRBJ1-1; 11 nucleotides line up with TRBD1. Unmatched junction bases numbered 0, after V lost 4 bases and J lost 2 bases. This CDR3 is 14 amino acids long. The germline V gene encodes CDR1 SGHNT and CDR2 YENEEA. In DNA, the CDR3 is TGTGCCAGCAGCTGGACAGGGGGCAACACTGAAGCTTTCTTT. This codes for CASSWTGGNTEAFF.

This chain connects TRBV28 to TRBJ2-7; maybe TRBD2 (6 bases). This CDR3 has 13 amino acids. In germline, CDR1 is MDHEN, CDR2 SYDVKM. V was shortened by 8 bases and J by 3 bases, with 14 bases between the two germline ends. The CDR3 reads CASSLAGNYEQYF. In nucleotides, the CDR3 is TGTGCCAGCTCTCTGGCGGGAAACTACGAGCAGTACTTC.

The rearrangement uses TRBV5-6 and TRBJ1-6; 7 bases map to TRBD1. This CDR3 is built from 14 residues. The germline V gene encodes CDR1 SGHDT and CDR2 YYEEEE. The trim removed 5 bases at V and 8 bases at J, leaving 7 bases unmatched. The CDR3 DNA sequence: TGTGCCAGCAGAAAAAGGGGGACAGATTCACCCCTCCACTTT. It yields the protein CASRKRGTDSPLHF.

The chain couples TRBV6-5 to TRBJ1-3, with D unclear. The CDR3 is made up of 15 amino acids. Germline V gene data show CDR1 as MNHEY and CDR2 as SVGAGI. Trimming took 3 bases from V and 0 from J, leaving 9 bases between them. CDR3 protein: CASSYGLPSGNTIYF. DNA for the CDR3: TGTGCCAGCAGTTATGGCCTTCCCTCTGGAAACACCATATATTTT.

The gene calls are TRBV7-9 and TRBJ2-4, with 8 bases lining up with TRBD2. The CDR3 contains 18 residues. Trimming at V came to 2 bases and at J to 2 bases, leaving 11 bases not matched to a gene. Germline CDR1 reads SEHNR; CDR2 reads FQNEAQ (reference sequence). CDR3 in DNA: TGTGCCAGCAGCTTAAATAGCGGGACCTTTGGGACCAAAAACATTCAGTACTTC. Translation: CASSLNSGTFGTKNIQYF.

A word on this clone: Distinct nucleotide sequences in the sample also encode this CDR3. The CDR3 is CASSPPGQGNTGELFF. The CDR3 DNA is TGTGCCAGCAGTCCCCCGGGACAGGGGAACACCGGGGAGCTGTTTTTT. This chain joins TRBV6-6 and TRBJ2-2, with 9 bases lining up with TRBD1. Germline values: CDR1 MNHNY, CDR2 SVGAGI (reference sequence). The length of the CDR3 is 16 residues. After removal of 5 bases from V and 1 base from J, the junction contained 5 bases not matched to a gene.

This sequence joins TRBV4-1 and TRBJ1-1, with D possibly matching TRBD1 (5 bases). The CDR3 is 13 amino acids. From germline, CDR1 is MGHRA and CDR2 YSYEKL. V was trimmed by 4 bases and J by 0 bases, leaving 6 bases between them. The CDR3 protein is CASSPTVNTEAFF. As DNA, the CDR3 is TGCGCCAGCAGCCCGACAGTGAACACTGAAGCTTTCTTT.

J is TRBJ2-2 and V is TRBV28; 7 bases match TRBD2. This CDR3 is built from 15 residues. The junction had 9 bases not matched to a gene; V was cut back by 6 bases and J by 5 bases. CDR1 and CDR2 (germline): MDHEN, SYDVKM. This CDR3 is CASRSAGEATGELFF. In DNA form, the CDR3 reads TGTGCCAGCAGATCCGCGGGAGAGGCAACCGGGGAGCTGTTTTTT. Supplemented by reference TRBV28 and TRBJ2-2, the full variable domain reads DVKVTQSSRYLVKRTGEKVFLECVQDMDHENMFWYRQDPGLGLRLIYFSYDVKMKEKGDIPEGYSVSREKKERFSLILESASTNQTSMYLCASRSAGEATGELFFGEGSRLTVL.